This passage covers 17 T cell receptor beta chains from one sample sequenced in a study of T cells in localized non-small cell lung cancer. Generated by immunoSEQ multiplex PCR, the TCRdb table keeps only in-frame clones and is missing some. The data contain 1,500 to 2,000 clones, roughly 25% of them singletons. This specimen was normal lung tissue next to the tumor, taken before any cancer treatment. The receptors were gathered from a female donor over 55 with stage I squamous cell lung carcinoma.

The table lists this clone with a count of one. The chain carries TRBV29-1 and TRBJ2-7, with D perhaps TRBD2 (5 bases). The CDR3 is 12 amino acids. Trimming removed 4 bases from V and 2 bases from J, with 9 bases in between. The germline V gene encodes CDR1 SQVTM and CDR2 ANQGSEA. CDR3 region: CSVVEAAYEQYF. In nucleotides, the CDR3 is TGCAGCGTTGTGGAGGCAGCCTACGAGCAGTACTTC.

This chain uses TRBV5-1 with TRBJ1-4; no firm D call. Between the trimmed V and J ends, which lost 4 bases and 7 bases, there was a span of 17 bases. This CDR3 is built from 15 residues. Per the germline V gene, CDR1 is SGHRS and CDR2 is YFSETQ. CDR3 sequence reads: CASSRAVGYGEKLFF. DNA of the CDR3: TGCGCCAGCAGCCGGGCCGTGGGGTACGGTGAAAAACTGTTTTTT.

J is TRBJ1-1 and V is TRBV12-5, with a tentative D call TRBD1 (5 bases). The germline V gene has CDR1 LGHNT and CDR2 FRNRAP. This CDR3 has 13 residues. The CDR3 region has the DNA TGTGCCAGCAAGCAACGGGGGAGCACTGAAGCTTTCTTT. Its translation is CASKQRGSTEAFF.

This clone rates as medium-sized. This sequence joins TRBV9 and TRBJ2-1, with TRBD2 matching over 9 bases. There are 17 residues in the CDR3. CDR1 SGDLS and CDR2 YYNGEE come from the germline V gene. Losses at the gene ends were 3 bases for V and 1 base for J; bases not matched to a gene: 8. The CDR3 is CASSAGGGAKSYNEQFF. CDR3 DNA: TGTGCCAGCAGCGCAGGCGGGGGGGCCAAATCCTACAATGAGCAGTTCTTC.

The chain links TRBV23-1 to TRBJ1-6; TRBD1 matches at 7 bases. TRBV23-1 is given ORF status, its function remaining uncertain. The CDR3 contains 19 residues. Unmatched junction bases numbered 19, after V lost 6 bases and J lost 5 bases. CDR3 sequence: CASSPEIDRDRFDNSPLHF. Written as DNA, the CDR3 is TGCGCCAGCAGCCCGGAAATTGACAGGGATCGCTTTGATAATTCACCCCTCCACTTT.

The count of this clone is one. The rearrangement uses TRBV25-1 and TRBJ2-3, with D possibly matching TRBD2 (6 bases). The CDR3 has 12 amino acids. V dropped 4 bases and J dropped 4 bases, with 6 bases sitting between them. The germline V gene encodes CDR1 MGHDK and CDR2 SYGVNS. The CDR3 DNA follows: TGTGCCAGCAGTGGGGGGGCAGATACGCAGTATTTT. It yields the protein CASSGGADTQYF.

This clone is termed medium-sized (0.01 to 0.1%). The V gene is TRBV11-3, the J gene TRBJ2-3; 8 bases line up with TRBD2. Germline V gives CDR1 SGHNT, CDR2 YENEEA. V trimming: 2 bases; J trimming: 4 bases; junction bases outside the gene matches: 5. The CDR3 totals 15 residues. CDR3 nucleotide sequence: TGTGCCAGCAGCTTACGGGGGGGGCGCTCAGATACGCAGTATTTT. It codes for CASSLRGGRSDTQYF. Using reference TRBV11-3 and TRBJ2-3 for the parts outside the CDR3, the full variable domain is EAGVVQSPRYKIIEKKQPVAFWCNPISGHNTLYWYLQNLGQGPELLIRYENEEAVDDSQLPKDRFSAERLKGVDSTLKIQPAELGDSAVYLCASSLRGGRSDTQYFGPGTRLTVL.

The chain recombines TRBV19 with TRBJ1-2; possible D gene TRBD1, 6 bases. Per the germline V gene, CDR1 is LNHDA and CDR2 is SQIVND (reference sequence). Deletions cut 3 bases from V and 8 bases from J, with 13 bases between. The CDR3 runs 13 residues. CDR3 nucleotides: TGTGCCAGTAGTATGAATCCGGGGGGCGGCTACACCTTC. Amino acids: CASSMNPGGGYTF.

This clone rates as medium-sized. This chain uses TRBV11-3 with TRBJ1-4; D gene unclear. Germline V CDR1 and CDR2: SGHNT, YENEEA. V was shortened by 5 bases and J by 3 bases, with 10 bases between the two germline ends. The CDR3 is made up of 14 amino acids. The CDR3 loop reads CASSPPPANEKLFF. The CDR3 DNA sequence: TGTGCCAGCAGCCCACCCCCGGCTAATGAAAAACTGTTTTTT.

The CDR3 sequence is CASRETGTGRYEQYF. The DNA for the CDR3 is TGTGCCAGTAGAGAAACCGGGACAGGGCGCTACGAGCAGTACTTC. The V call is TRBV19, the J call TRBJ2-7; 9 positions agree with TRBD1. This CDR3 has 15 residues. V lost 6 bases, J lost 3 bases, and 9 bases stayed unmatched. CDR1 LNHDA and CDR2 SQIVND come from the germline V gene (reference sequence).

This chain uses TRBV10-3 with TRBJ2-1; a possible D gene is TRBD1 (5 bases). Germline CDR1 reads ENHRY; CDR2 reads SYGVKD. V dropped 0 bases and J dropped 4 bases, with 10 bases sitting between them. CDR3 length equals 15 residues. CDR3 sequence reads: CAISESGRGYNEQFF. The CDR3 DNA reads as TGTGCCATCAGTGAGTCGGGGCGCGGTTACAATGAGCAGTTCTTC.

A few counts support this clone. The chain links TRBV11-3 to TRBJ2-3; TRBD1 matches at 8 bases. V shed 4 bases, J shed 4 bases, and the junction held 10 bases outside the gene matches. Germline V lookup: CDR1 SGHNT, CDR2 YENEEA. There are 16 residues in the CDR3. Here the CDR3 DNA reads TGTGCCAGCAGCTCCTGGCAGGGGGCCAGGTCAGATACGCAGTATTTT. Protein: CASSSWQGARSDTQYF.

The chain combines TRBV12-5 with TRBJ2-7; 7 nucleotides line up with TRBD1. The V segment lost 4 bases and the J segment 0 bases; nucleotides outside the gene matches: 12. The CDR3 has 17 amino acids. The V gene's germline CDR1 is LGHNT and CDR2 FRNRAP. CDR3 bases: TGTGCTAGTGGTTCGAACCCGACAGGGCCGAGCTCCTACGAGCAGTACTTC. Encoded protein: CASGSNPTGPSSYEQYF.

By its share, this clone is medium-sized. V and J are TRBV7-1 and TRBJ2-1, with D perhaps matching TRBD1 or TRBD2 (5 bases each). TRBV7-1 is noted as an ORF with a role that remains uncertain. The CDR3 extends over 13 amino acids. Trimming took 4 bases from V and 10 from J, leaving 14 bases between them. This chain's CDR3 is CASSLAQGLEQFF. The CDR3 coding sequence is TGTGCCAGCAGCTTAGCGCAGGGTTTAGAGCAGTTCTTC.

Only a few counts were recorded for this clone. The chain combines TRBV29-1 with TRBJ2-2; D perhaps matches TRBD1 (5 bases). Germline V lookup: CDR1 SQVTM, CDR2 ANQGSEA. This CDR3 has 15 amino acids. Trimming pared 5 bases from V and 1 base from J, leaving 14 bases between. The CDR3 DNA sequence: TGCAGCGTTAAGGGCCCAGGGCTGAACACCGGGGAGCTGTTTTTT. Amino acid sequence: CSVKGPGLNTGELFF.

This clone appeared a single time. This sequence joins TRBV19 and TRBJ1-5, with no clear D. Looked up from germline, CDR1 is LNHDA and CDR2 is SQIVND (reference sequence). This CDR3 has 11 residues. Trimming took off 5 bases at V and 6 bases at J, with 5 bases between the two ends. The CDR3 DNA follows: TGTGCCAGTAGTGGTGGTCAGCCCCAGCATTTT. Protein sequence: CASSGGQPQHF.

The chain is built from TRBV5-1 and TRBJ1-1; D perhaps matches TRBD1 (6 bases). V lost 5 bases to trimming and J lost 2 bases, with 13 bases between them. The CDR3 sequence is 14 residues long. Germline loops: CDR1 SGHRS, CDR2 YFSETQ. In DNA, the CDR3 is TGCGCCAGCAGGGCCGGGACAACTAACACTGAAGCTTTCTTT. Its protein product is CASRAGTTNTEAFF.